One and the same sample provided the 6 T cell receptor beta chains below, sequenced in a study of shared clonotypes between healthy human individuals. Clones were read by immunoSEQ multiplex PCR, and TCRdb kept only the in-frame ones, dropping some. The sample holds more than 2,000,000 clones, roughly 93% seen once. The specimen sequenced was naive CD4+ T cells from PBMCs. Stated subset: CD45RA+ positively selected. Receptors were obtained from a man aged 18 to 29 in good health. Some clones in this sample may be carry-over from other donors' samples.

V is TRBV4-3 and J is TRBJ2-4; TRBD2 matches 11 bases. J gave up 9 bases and V 0 bases, and 7 bases lay outside the gene matches. CDR3 size: 16 residues. Germline-derived CDR1 and CDR2 are LGHNA and YSLEER. For the CDR3, the DNA is TGCGCCAGCAGCCAAGAACTAGCGGGAGCAGGCGGCATTCAGTACTTC. Translated: CASSQELAGAGGIQYF.

This chain joins TRBV5-5 and TRBJ1-4; D perhaps matches TRBD1 (5 bases). CDR3 size: 15 residues. Germline V gene data show CDR1 as SGHKS and CDR2 as YYEKEE (reference sequence). V gave up 1 base and J gave up 5 bases, with 12 bases separating them. The CDR3 is CASSLSGGLNEKLFF. In DNA form, the CDR3 reads TGTGCCAGCAGCTTGTCGGGGGGATTAAATGAAAAACTGTTTTTT.

The genes are TRBV6-1 and TRBJ1-4; a weak D match, TRBD1 (6 bases). This CDR3 is 15 amino acids long. Trimming left V 5 bases short and J 7 bases short, with 17 bases between. Germline assignment: CDR1 MNHNS and CDR2 SASEGT. In DNA form, the CDR3 reads TGTGCCAGCAGTCCAGGACAGTCCGAGGGTGAAAAACTGTTTTTT. Translated, it gives CASSPGQSEGEKLFF.

CDR3 sequence reads: CASSQIRGRWSSYTF. Here the CDR3 DNA reads TGCGCCAGCAGCCAGATCAGGGGGCGGTGGTCGAGCTACACCTTC. V is TRBV4-1 and J is TRBJ1-2; TRBD1 matches at 8 bases. From germline, CDR1 is MGHRA and CDR2 YSYEKL. V trimming: 3 bases; J trimming: 9 bases; junction bases outside the gene matches: 12. This CDR3 is 15 amino acids long.

V and J are TRBV28 and TRBJ1-1; 7 nucleotides agree with TRBD1. The V gene's germline CDR1 is MDHEN and CDR2 SYDVKM. This CDR3 has 12 amino acids. V gave up 6 bases and J gave up 4 bases; unmatched junction bases: 2. This CDR3 is CASRTGPTEAFF. In DNA form, the CDR3 reads TGTGCCAGCAGGACAGGGCCCACTGAAGCTTTCTTT.

This chain connects TRBV29-1 to TRBJ2-5; D unclear. This CDR3 comprises 11 residues. V lost 4 bases and J lost 3, with 6 bases in between. Germline CDR1 is SQVTM and CDR2 is ANQGSEA. DNA for the CDR3: TGCAGCGTTGTTAGGGAAGAGACCCAGTACTTC. Its protein is CSVVREETQYF.